Listed here is a single T cell receptor beta chain. Profiled with immunoSEQ multiplex PCR; TCRdb holds only in-frame clones, not every one. This table has 150,000 or so clones, 75% to 90% appearing once. Germline V gene sequence: CDR1 KGHSH, CDR2 LQKENI. V lost 2 bases and J lost 8; bases outside the gene matches: 6. The CDR3 consists of 15 residues. This sample was included in a study of blood T cell repertoires in COVID-19. Study at large: Sample material is recorded as cDNA or gDNA derived from T cells, B-cell-depleted T cells, or PBMCs.

The chain couples TRBV18 to TRBJ2-1; 10 bases fit TRBD2. The clonotype was recovered from a man aged 18 to 29 with COVID-19, enrolled during active disease. The sequenced material came from peripheral blood. The CDR3 DNA reads as TGTGCCAGCTCACCAACTAGCGGGACGGTCCATGAGCAGTTCTTC. Amino acids: CASSPTSGTVHEQFF.